This TCR beta chain was profiled in a study of blood T cell repertoires in COVID-19. In the study overall: The samples span acute and convalescent COVID-19 from the United States, Italy and Spain. The cDNA or gDNA used as material had been derived from T cells, B-cell-depleted T cells, or PBMCs.

Methods used by the authors: Using reference gene primer amplification, nucleated cell counts were estimated. Method: immunoSEQ multiplex PCR; TCRdb's copy keeps in-frame clones and lacks some. V and J calls plus clone size are reproduced from that table; the DNA served to infer D and trimming. The sample holds some 120,000 clones, roughly 80% seen once. There are a few counts of this clone. This CDR3 contains 15 residues. The rearrangement links TRBV21-1 to TRBJ2-7; TRBD2 is the table's D call, not checked against the DNA. TRBV21-1 is a pseudogene segment. Sequenced sample: peripheral blood. The sequence was obtained from a man aged 60 to 75 with acute or convalescent COVID-19. The DNA for the CDR3 is TGTGCCAGCATTTCCGGGACTAGCGGGAGATACGAGCAGTACTTC. Protein: CASISGTSGRYEQYF.